Below, 12 T cell receptor beta chains from the same sample are listed, as sequenced in a study of Ad26.COV2.S vaccination and SARS-CoV-2 variants. Treatment defined: roughly 18 received Ad26.COV2.S at low or high dose, single or two shots; roughly five received placebo; per-sample allocation not given. Day 63 after the first vaccine or placebo injection was the time point for sampling. Sequencing was performed with immunoSEQ multiplex PCR; in TCRdb, only in-frame clones are kept and a portion is missing. Here the sample spans 320,000 or so clones, 85% to 90% being singletons. Source: peripheral blood, taken in a trial of Ad26.COV2.S vaccine versus placebo. These TCRs come from a person aged 18-60 years who received the Ad26.COV2.S COVID-19 vaccine or a placebo.

The CDR3 nucleotides are TGTGCCTGGAGTGTAGGCTGGGGGACTGGCGAGCAGTACGTC. Encoded protein: CAWSVGWGTGEQYV. V and J are TRBV30 and TRBJ2-7, with a tentative D call TRBD2 (6 bases). Looked up from germline, CDR1 is GTSNPN and CDR2 is SVGIG (reference sequence). This CDR3 is built from 14 residues. V was shortened by 0 bases and J by 6 bases, with 15 bases between the two germline ends.

In its sample, this clone was seen once. The V gene is TRBV20-1, the J gene TRBJ2-7; TRBD2 aligns across 8 bases. CDR1 and CDR2 (germline): DFQATT, SNEGSKA (reference sequence). V gave up 3 bases and J gave up 2 bases; unmatched junction bases: 9. The CDR3 totals 15 residues. The CDR3 region is CSASLGLGGAYEQYF. The CDR3 DNA reads TGCAGTGCTAGTTTAGGGCTCGGGGGGGCCTACGAGCAGTACTTC.

In this sample, this clone turned up once. The chain links TRBV7-3 to TRBJ1-1; D call uncertain. This CDR3 spans 13 amino acids. V shed 3 bases and J shed 1 base, with 6 bases lying between them. Per germline, CDR1 SGHTA and CDR2 FQGTGA. This CDR3 is CASSFSENTEAFF. The CDR3 coding sequence is TGTGCCAGCAGCTTCTCAGAGAACACTGAAGCTTTCTTT.

The chain couples TRBV5-4 to TRBJ2-7; 11 bases map to TRBD1. CDR1 and CDR2 (germline): SGHNT, YYREEE (reference sequence). V lost 3 bases to trimming and J lost 5 bases; unmatched junction nucleotides: 1. The CDR3 has 13 residues. The CDR3 protein is CASSWTGGNEQYF. CDR3 sequence (DNA): TGTGCCAGCAGCTGGACAGGGGGCAACGAGCAGTACTTC.

V is TRBV7-3 and J is TRBJ1-1; D is unresolved. Germline V gene data show CDR1 as SGHTA and CDR2 as FQGTGA. The CDR3 is 16 amino acids. Trimming removed 4 bases from V and 0 bases from J, with 15 bases in between. CDR3 bases: TGTGCCAGCAGCTCAATACCAGGACTGGTGAACACTGAAGCTTTCTTT. Its translation: CASSSIPGLVNTEAFF.

The chain uses TRBV4-1 and TRBJ1-2; D gene ambiguous. The CDR3 consists of 14 residues. Germline V lookup: CDR1 MGHRA, CDR2 YSYEKL. Trimming took off 1 base at V and 4 bases at J, with 10 bases between the two ends. In DNA form, the CDR3 reads TGCGCCAGCAGCCAAGTTGGTACAGCCTATGGCTACACCTTC. As protein: CASSQVGTAYGYTF.

This chain joins TRBV12-3 or TRBV12-4 and TRBJ1-2, with D unresolved. V lost 3 bases to trimming and J lost 4 bases, with 9 bases between them. The CDR3 has 13 amino acids. CDR3 in DNA: TGTGCCAGCAGTTTCGGAGATCTCTATGGCTACACCTTC. Its protein product is CASSFGDLYGYTF.

J is TRBJ2-7 and V is TRBV18; the D gene is possibly TRBD2 (5 bases). CDR1 is KGHSH and CDR2 is LQKENI in the germline V gene. The CDR3 is 17 residues long. Trimming cost V 2 bases and J 3 bases, with 20 bases left between them. The CDR3 bases are TGTGCCAGCTCACCAGTTGCTCGGCGACTACCCCTCTACGAGCAGTACGTC. This encodes CASSPVARRLPLYEQYV.

This chain links TRBV9 with TRBJ2-1, with TRBD2 matching over 8 bases. Germline V gene data show CDR1 as SGDLS and CDR2 as YYNGEE. CDR3 length: 12 amino acids. V trimming: 0 bases; J trimming: 13 bases; junction bases outside the gene matches: 3. CDR3 DNA sequence: TGTGCCAGCAGCGTAGAAAGCGGGGGACAGTTCTTC. Amino acids: CASSVESGGQFF. Looking up the rest from reference TRBV9 and TRBJ2-1 gives the full variable domain: DSGVTQTPKHLITATGQRVTLRCSPRSGDLSVYWYQQSLDQGLQFLIQYYNGEERAKGNILERFSAQQFPDLHSELNLSSLELGDSALYFCASSVESGGQFFGPGTRLTVL.

The sample holds a few counts of this clone. The chain couples TRBV19 to TRBJ1-3; TRBD1 is a possible D gene (5 bases). The V gene's germline CDR1 is LNHDA and CDR2 SQIVND (reference sequence). Trimming shortened V by 3 bases and J by 0 bases, and 9 bases separated the two germline ends. The CDR3 runs to 15 residues. CDR3 sequence reads: CASSMQGGSGNTIYF. CDR3 in DNA: TGTGCCAGTAGTATGCAGGGTGGCTCTGGAAACACCATATATTTT.

CDR3 coding DNA: TGTGCCAGCAAGGGAGAGACCCCCTCCTCCTACAATGAGCAGTTCTTC. Amino acids: CASKGETPSSYNEQFF. The chain has TRBV5-4 and TRBJ2-1; D might be TRBD2 (5 bases). CDR3 length: 16 amino acids. V lost 6 bases, J lost 0 bases, and 16 bases lay in between. Germline V CDR1 and CDR2: SGHNT, YYREEE (reference sequence).

The chain uses TRBV3-1 (or the pseudogene TRBV3-2) and TRBJ2-5; D is undetermined. The CDR3 consists of 14 residues. In germline, CDR1 is LGHDT, CDR2 YNNKEL (reference sequence). V lost 4 bases to trimming and J lost 2 bases, with 11 bases between them. CDR3 sequence: CASSLKMQQETQYF. Here the CDR3 DNA reads TGTGCCAGCAGCCTGAAGATGCAGCAAGAGACCCAGTACTTC.